This T cell receptor (beta chain) came from a study of T cell responses to AZD1222 COVID-19 vaccine. About the research overall: Pooled in the analysis were second doses at about 4 or about 12 weeks.

Turning to this clone: No antigen is known for it.

Sequenced by immunoSEQ multiplex PCR; TCRdb stores in-frame clones only, minus some. The sample contains about 140,000 clones, roughly 90% of which appear only once. Points from the study as a whole: Repertoire sampling happened only post peak T cell response.

The sample was peripheral blood, taken on day 0 of AZD1222 vaccination. This TCR was sampled from an adult in good health.

As DNA, the CDR3 is TGCGCCAGCAGCCAAGAAGGAAGAGCCAAAAACATTCAGTACTTC. Its translation: CASSQEGRAKNIQYF. J is TRBJ2-4 and V is TRBV4-3; D call uncertain. With 0 bases removed from V and 0 bases from J, the gap between germline ends came to 6 bases. CDR1 and CDR2 from the germline V gene are LGHNA and YSLEER. This CDR3 is 15 amino acids long.